This is a list of T cell receptor beta chains from one sample in a study of long-term antiretroviral therapy in people with HIV. This table comes from immunoSEQ multiplex PCR, and its TCRdb copy is limited to in-frame clones, with some not included. Counted here are 15,000 to 20,000 clones, approximately 78% occurring once; the ten biggest clones make up more than 15%. The material sequenced was unsorted PBMCs, taken 0.6 years after starting antiretroviral therapy. Every receptor here comes from a woman between 18 and 29 years old with HIV. CDR3s include the opening cysteine and the closing phenylalanine or tryptophan. D genes are given only for firm matches. A clone size is listed for some rows: how often the clone was seen (once, few, many), or a class if it is expanded.

clone size,V gene,D gene,J gene,CDR3 DNA,CDR3 protein
once,TRBV18,TRBD2,TRBJ2-7,TGTGCCAGCTCACAGACTAGCGGGGGGGCCTACGAGCAGTACTTC,CASSQTSGGAYEQYF
-,TRBV7-2,-,TRBJ2-3,TGTGCCAGCAGCCTTTACACAGATACGCAGTATTTT,CASSLYTDTQYF
once,TRBV18,-,TRBJ2-3,TGTGCCAGCTCACCACCGACGGGGGCAGATACGCAGTATTTT,CASSPPTGADTQYF
-,TRBV10-3,TRBD2,TRBJ2-3,TGTGCCATCAGTGCGACTAGCGGAGAAAAGGGGGATACGCAGTATTTT,CAISATSGEKGDTQYF
large,TRBV6-5,-,TRBJ2-7,TGTGCCAGCAGTTACTCGTTGGGTCTCTACGAGCAGTACTTC,CASSYSLGLYEQYF
-,TRBV2,-,TRBJ1-5,TGTGCCAGCACCGAGGGCGATCAGCCCCAGCATTTT,CASTEGDQPQHF
-,TRBV30,-,TRBJ1-1,TGTGCCTGGAAGAGCCGATTTGAAGCTTTCTTT,CAWKSRFEAFF
-,TRBV6-1,TRBD2,TRBJ2-2,TGTGCCAGCAGTAAAGCGGGAGGGAAGTTAGCCGGGGAGCTGTTTTTT,CASSKAGGKLAGELFF
-,TRBV6-6,-,TRBJ1-1,TGTGCCAGCAGTTCCACACGCCGGGACACTGAAGCTTTCTTT,CASSSTRRDTEAFF
-,TRBV5-1,TRBD1,TRBJ2-3,TGCGCCAGCAGCTTGCCTTCCGGACAGGGGGCGATTCCCGGCTACACAGATACGCAGTATTTT,CASSLPSGQGAIPGYTDTQYF
-,TRBV27,-,TRBJ2-1,TGTGCCAGCAGTTTCCGAGTAGGGGGCAATGAGCAGTTCTTC,CASSFRVGGNEQFF
-,TRBV9,-,TRBJ2-7,TGTGCCAGCATAGAGGACGGAAGGGACGAGCAGTACTTC,CASIEDGRDEQYF
-,TRBV7-3,-,TRBJ2-3,TGTGCCAGCAGCTCAAGCCCCCTGAGTGACCTGCCGAGCACAGATACGCAGTATTTT,CASSSSPLSDLPSTDTQYF
-,TRBV12-5,-,TRBJ2-2,TGTGCTAGTGGACGACTGGGAAACACCGGGGAGCTGTTTTTT,CASGRLGNTGELFF
-,TRBV28,-,TRBJ1-1,TGTGCCAGCAGTCCAGCTACAAACGGCCCGAACACTGAAGCTTTCTTT,CASSPATNGPNTEAFF
few,TRBV6-1,-,TRBJ1-3,TGTGCCAGCAGTGCCAGGATGCCCTCTGGAAACACCATATATTTT,CASSARMPSGNTIYF
-,TRBV10-3,-,TRBJ2-3,TGTGCCACTCTGGGGGCTGGGGGCACAGATACGCAGTATTTT,CATLGAGGTDTQYF
few,TRBV27,TRBD1,TRBJ2-7,TGTGCCAGCGTGGGACAGGGGTGGAGTGAGCAGTACTTC,CASVGQGWSEQYF
-,TRBV27,-,TRBJ1-1,TGTGCCAGCAGTTTAAGCCCTCAGGGTAACACTGAAGCTTTCTTT,CASSLSPQGNTEAFF
-,TRBV5-3,-,TRBJ1-1,TGTGCCAGAAGAGACGGTGGGAGGACAACCGTAGGCACTGAAGCTTTCTTT,CARRDGGRTTVGTEAFF